The present entry profiles one TCR beta chain with its context. The data derive from a study of blood T cell repertoires in COVID-19. V trimming: 1 base; J trimming: 1 base; junction bases outside the gene matches: 8. The CDR3 length is 17 residues. Looked up from germline, CDR1 is LNHDA and CDR2 is SQIVND (reference sequence). The protocol was immunoSEQ multiplex PCR, while the TCRdb copy is restricted to in-frame clones and leaves out a portion. Of about 140,000 clones in the sample, 75% to 90% were seen once. The clonotype comes from a woman between 55 and 75 years old with active COVID-19. V usage is TRBV19 and J usage is TRBJ1-1; 8 bases map to TRBD1. The sample was peripheral blood. The CDR3 coding sequence is TGTGCCAGTAGTATAGGGTCCTGGACAGGGCCGAACACTGAAGCTTTCTTT. It specifies CASSIGSWTGPNTEAFF.